This T cell receptor beta chain was recovered during a study of OX40 agonist ivuxolimab in advanced cancers. Study-wide background: A male proportion of 70% to 90% was recorded, with mean age around 55 years and range roughly 23 to 79.

Note on this clone: Its antigen is currently unknown.

Study-level findings and limits: Nonresponders included some who also had low normalized T-cell clonal expansion. Dose levels from 0.1 to 3.0 mg/kg saw CD4+ and CD8+ blood T cells expand clonally by week 6.

Clones were read by immunoSEQ multiplex PCR, and TCRdb kept only the in-frame ones, dropping some. The sample holds 98,000 or so clones, roughly 87% seen once. The V and J ends lost 5 bases and 0 bases respectively, with 7 bases between them. Germline V gives CDR1 LNHDA, CDR2 SQIVND (reference sequence). The CDR3 extends over 14 amino acids. Sequenced material: CD4+ or CD8+ T cells sorted from blood, taken in a trial of the OX40 agonist ivuxolimab. The V gene is TRBV19, the J gene TRBJ1-4; D unresolved. This clonotype was sampled from an adult with an advanced solid tumor such as melanoma, head and neck, liver or kidney cancer. The CDR3 region is CASSSDATNEKLFF. CDR3 nucleotides: TGTGCCAGTAGTTCGGATGCAACTAATGAAAAACTGTTTTTT.